This T cell receptor (beta chain) was obtained from a study of cytomegalovirus exposure and HLA in healthy donors. The PCR used 60 Vbeta and 13 Jbeta primers. The assay was immunoSEQ multiplex PCR, and TCRdb's table has in-frame clones only and misses some. The sample yields about 130,000 clones, approximately 80% seen once. With V trimmed by 3 bases and J by 3 bases, 2 bases remained unmatched. The CDR3 runs 14 residues. CDR1 is KGHSH, CDR2 LQKENI, per germline. Concerning this clone itself: Its antigen is unidentified. This sample also contains other DNA sequences that code for the same CDR3.

Study outcomes and limitations: The study flagged some 180 TCR beta chains as cytomegalovirus-associated. In an earlier analysis, in 620 or so donors, most V segments appeared productive either ~87% or ~30% of the time. Several of the most significant clusters were apparently associated with common viral pathogens in a later analysis.

The TCR comes from a woman between 18 and 29 years old in good health and CMV-seronegative. Sequencing used PBMCs. The rearrangement links TRBV18 to TRBJ1-1; 9 bases agree with TRBD1. CDR3 residues: CASSPRQGDTEAFF. The CDR3 DNA reads as TGTGCCAGCTCACCTAGACAGGGGGACACTGAAGCTTTCTTT.